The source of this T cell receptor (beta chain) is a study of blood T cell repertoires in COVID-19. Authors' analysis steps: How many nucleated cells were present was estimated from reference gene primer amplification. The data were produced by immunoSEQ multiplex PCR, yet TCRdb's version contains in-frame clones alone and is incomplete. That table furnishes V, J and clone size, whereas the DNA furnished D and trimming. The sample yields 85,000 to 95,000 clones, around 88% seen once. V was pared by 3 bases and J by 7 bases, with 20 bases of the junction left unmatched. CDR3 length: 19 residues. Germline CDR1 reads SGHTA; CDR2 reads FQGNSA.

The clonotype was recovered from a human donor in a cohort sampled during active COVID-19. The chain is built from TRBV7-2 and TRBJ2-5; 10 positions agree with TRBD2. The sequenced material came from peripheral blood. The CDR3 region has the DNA TGTGCCAGCAGCTTCGCTGCTACACGAGGACTAGCGGCTGTGGGGACCCAGTACTTC. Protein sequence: CASSFAATRGLAAVGTQYF. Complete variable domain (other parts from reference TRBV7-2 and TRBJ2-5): GAGVSQSPSNKVTEKGKDVELRCDPISGHTALYWYRQSLGQGLEFLIYFQGNSAPDKSGLPSDRFSAERTGGSVSTLTIQRTQQEDSAVYLCASSFAATRGLAAVGTQYFGPGTRLLVL.